The sequence of this TCR beta chain was determined in a study of blood T cell repertoires in COVID-19. Overall study: Material from acute and convalescent COVID-19 was sourced from the United States, Italy and Spain.

The ends were cut back, 0 bases at V and 5 bases at J, with 7 bases in the middle. Germline V gene lookup returns CDR1 MNHEY and CDR2 SVGAGI. CDR3 length: 13 amino acids. Participants were aged roughly 18 to 90 years, lived in roughly 23 US areas, and enrolled virtually. Symptom resolution, clearance, or two negative PCRs marked donors in Cohort 3 as recovered. The table came from immunoSEQ multiplex PCR; TCRdb's copy has only in-frame clones and leaves some out. The sample yields 200,000 to 250,000 clones, over 65% seen once. The sample taken for sequencing was PBMCs or T cells enriched from blood (not recorded which). This receptor was obtained from a woman aged 60 to 75 who had recovered from COVID-19. The chain is built from TRBV6-5 and TRBJ1-2; D might be TRBD1 (5 bases). The CDR3, as DNA: TGTGCCAGCAGTTACTCTGGGGGGTATGGCTACACCTTC. It specifies CASSYSGGYGYTF.